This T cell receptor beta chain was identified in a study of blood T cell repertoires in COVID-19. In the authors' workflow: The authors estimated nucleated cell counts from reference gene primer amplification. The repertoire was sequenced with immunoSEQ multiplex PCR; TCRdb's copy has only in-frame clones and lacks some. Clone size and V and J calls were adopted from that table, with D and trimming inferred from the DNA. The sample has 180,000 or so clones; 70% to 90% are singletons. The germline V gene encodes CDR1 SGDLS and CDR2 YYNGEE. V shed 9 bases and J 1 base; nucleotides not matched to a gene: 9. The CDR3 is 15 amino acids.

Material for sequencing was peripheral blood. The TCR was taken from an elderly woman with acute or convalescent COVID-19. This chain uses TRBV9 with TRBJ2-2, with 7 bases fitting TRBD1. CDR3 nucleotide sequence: TGTGCCACCGCGCAGGGGGACAGGAACACCGGGGAGCTGTTTTTT. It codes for CATAQGDRNTGELFF.